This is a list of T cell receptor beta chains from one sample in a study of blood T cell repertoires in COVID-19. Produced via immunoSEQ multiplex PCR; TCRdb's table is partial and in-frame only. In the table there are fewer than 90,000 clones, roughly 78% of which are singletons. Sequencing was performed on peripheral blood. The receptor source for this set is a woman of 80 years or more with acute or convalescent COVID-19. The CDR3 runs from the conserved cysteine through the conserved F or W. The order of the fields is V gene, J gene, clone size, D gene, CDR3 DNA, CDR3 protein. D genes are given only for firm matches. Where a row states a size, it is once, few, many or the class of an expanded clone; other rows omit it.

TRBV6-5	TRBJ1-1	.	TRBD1	TGTGCCAGCAGTTACTCAGGGGGCAAGAACACTGAAGCTTTCTTT	CASSYSGGKNTEAFF
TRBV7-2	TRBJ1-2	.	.	TGTGCCAGCAGCTTAGCGTCTCGTAACTATGGCTACACCTTC	CASSLASRNYGYTF
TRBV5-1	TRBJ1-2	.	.	TGCGCCAGCAGCTTGGACCAGGGGAACTATGGCTACACCTTC	CASSLDQGNYGYTF
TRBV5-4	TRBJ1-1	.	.	TGTGCCAGCACCTCTCAGACCGGGGGGAACACTGAAGCTTTCTTT	CASTSQTGGNTEAFF
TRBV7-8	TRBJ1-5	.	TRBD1	TGTGCCAGCAGCTCCGGGACAGGGCCGAGGTATAGCAATCAGCCCCAGCATTTT	CASSSGTGPRYSNQPQHF
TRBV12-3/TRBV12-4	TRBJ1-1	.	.	TGTGCCAGCAGTTTCTCCAGGACTACTTTCTTT	CASSFSRTTFF
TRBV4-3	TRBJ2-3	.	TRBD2	TGCGCCAGCAGCCTAACTAGCGGGGGGACAGATACGCAGTATTTT	CASSLTSGGTDTQYF
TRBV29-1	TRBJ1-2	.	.	TGCAGCGTTGAGAGGGGAGGCTATGGCTACACCTTC	CSVERGGYGYTF
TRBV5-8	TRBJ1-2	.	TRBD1	TGTGCCAGCAGTTTTAGACCGGGACAGGGAAACTATGGCTACACCTTC	CASSFRPGQGNYGYTF
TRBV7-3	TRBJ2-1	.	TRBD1	TGTGCCAGCAGCCAGGGGACAGGGGGGAGTAATGAGCAGTTCTTC	CASSQGTGGSNEQFF
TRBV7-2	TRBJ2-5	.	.	TGTGCCAGCAGCTTAGGCGGGGCAGGGGGGGAGACCCAGTACTTC	CASSLGGAGGETQYF
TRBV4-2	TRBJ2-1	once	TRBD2	TGTGCCAGCAGCCAAGCTAGCGGGGGTAGGAATGAGCAGTTCTTC	CASSQASGGRNEQFF
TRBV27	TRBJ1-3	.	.	TGTGCCAGCAGCCCACGACAGGGAAACACCATATATTTT	CASSPRQGNTIYF
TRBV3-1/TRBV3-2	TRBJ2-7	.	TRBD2	TGTGCCAGCAGCCAAGGTAGCGGGTCCCTTTCTTACGAGCAGTACTTC	CASSQGSGSLSYEQYF
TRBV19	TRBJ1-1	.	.	TGTGCCAGTAGTATAGTATCTTCTGAAGCTTTCTTT	CASSIVSSEAFF
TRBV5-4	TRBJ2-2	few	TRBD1	TGTGCCAGCAGCTTGGGACAGGGGGCATGGACCGGGGAGCTGTTTTTT	CASSLGQGAWTGELFF
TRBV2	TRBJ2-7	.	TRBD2	TGTGCCAGCTGTCCCGGGGGGGACTACGAGCAGTACTTC	CASCPGGDYEQYF
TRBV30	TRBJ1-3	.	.	TGTGCCTGGAGTGAGGCCCAACGTACAGGGCAAGGAAACACCATATATTTT	CAWSEAQRTGQGNTIYF
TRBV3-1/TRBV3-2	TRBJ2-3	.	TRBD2	TGTGCCAGCAGCCTTTCCGGGACTAGTACAGATACGCAGTATTTT	CASSLSGTSTDTQYF
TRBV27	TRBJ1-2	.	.	TGTGCCAGCAGTTCGACAGTCAGTTATGGCTACACCTTC	CASSSTVSYGYTF
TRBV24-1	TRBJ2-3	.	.	TGTGCCACCAGTGCGTCAGATACGCAGTATTTT	CATSASDTQYF
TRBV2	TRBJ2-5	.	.	TGTGCCAGCAGGGAACAGGGAACAGAGACCCAGTACTTC	CASREQGTETQYF
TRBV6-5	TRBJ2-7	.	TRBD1	TGTGCCAGCGAGGGACAGGGGTTATACGAGCAGTACTTC	CASEGQGLYEQYF
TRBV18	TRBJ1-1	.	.	TGTGCCAGCTCACCTAGAGGATATGAAGCTTTCTTT	CASSPRGYEAFF
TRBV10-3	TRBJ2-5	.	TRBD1	TGTGCCATCAGTGTTGGACAGGGTGGAGTGGAGACCCAGTACTTC	CAISVGQGGVETQYF
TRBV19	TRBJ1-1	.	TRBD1	TGTGCCAGTATCGCCCGGGACAGGGAGGCTGAAGCTTTCTTT	CASIARDREAEAFF
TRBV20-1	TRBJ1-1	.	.	TGCAGCCTGGAGGGGACTGAAGCTTTCTTT	CSLEGTEAFF
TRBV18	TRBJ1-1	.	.	TGTGCCAGCTCACCGCTTTTCGCGCCCAACACTGAAGCTTTCTTT	CASSPLFAPNTEAFF
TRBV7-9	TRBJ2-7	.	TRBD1	TGTGCCAGCAGCCCTTCACCGGGACAGGGGACCTACGAGCAGTACTTC	CASSPSPGQGTYEQYF
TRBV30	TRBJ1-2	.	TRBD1	TGTGCCTGGCGCCGGGACAGGGGGGATGGCTACACCTTC	CAWRRDRGDGYTF
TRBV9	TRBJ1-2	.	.	TGTGCCAGCAGCGCCCAGAGGAAAGGGGGACCAAATGGCTACACCTTC	CASSAQRKGGPNGYTF
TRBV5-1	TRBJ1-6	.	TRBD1	TGCGCCAGCGCCCAGGGGTCCCCGGGACAGGGGGCGTATTCACCCCTCCACTTT	CASAQGSPGQGAYSPLHF
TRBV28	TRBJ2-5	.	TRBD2	TGTGCCAGCATTACTAGCGGGGGTGAGACCCAGTACTTC	CASITSGGETQYF
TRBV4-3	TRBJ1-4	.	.	TGCGCCAGCAGCCAAGATCGAAAGGGGGGGAGGGAAAAACTGTTTTTT	CASSQDRKGGREKLFF
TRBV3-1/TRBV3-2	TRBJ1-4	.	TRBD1	TGTGCCAGCAGCCGGACAGGGAGGAATGAAAAACTGTTTTTT	CASSRTGRNEKLFF
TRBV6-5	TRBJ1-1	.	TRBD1	TGTGCCAGCAGTTACCCCAACAGGGGCAGGACTGAAGCTTTCTTT	CASSYPNRGRTEAFF
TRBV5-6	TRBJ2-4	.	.	TGTGCCAGCAGCGCGGCCGGGGGGCCCGAGAACATTCAGTACTTC	CASSAAGGPENIQYF
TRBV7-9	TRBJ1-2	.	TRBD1	TGTGCCAGCAGCTCTCTGGGGCAGGGGGCGCCTGGCTACACCTTC	CASSSLGQGAPGYTF
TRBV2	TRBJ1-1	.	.	TGTGCCAGCAGTGTGGTCAGTGAAGCTTTCTTT	CASSVVSEAFF
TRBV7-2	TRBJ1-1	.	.	TGTGCCAGCAGCTTAGGGCAGGGCAACACTGAAGCTTTCTTT	CASSLGQGNTEAFF
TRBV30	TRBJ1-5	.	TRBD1	TGTGCCTGGAGTCCGACAGGGGGGAATCAGCCCCAGCATTTT	CAWSPTGGNQPQHF
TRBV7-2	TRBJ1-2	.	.	TGTGCCAGCAGTCCTCGGGCCAGTAACCTCGGGGGAGGTGATTATGGCTACACCTTC	CASSPRASNLGGGDYGYTF
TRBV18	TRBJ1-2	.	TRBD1	TGTGCCAGCTCACGGGACAGGGGGCGGTACTCCTATGGCTACACCTTC	CASSRDRGRYSYGYTF
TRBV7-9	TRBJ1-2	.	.	TGTGCCAGCAGCCCCCAAGGACAGCCCTACTATGGCTACACCTTC	CASSPQGQPYYGYTF
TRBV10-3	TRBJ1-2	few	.	TGTGCCATCAGGTTGGCAGGAGGCTACACCTTC	CAIRLAGGYTF
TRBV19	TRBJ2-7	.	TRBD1	TGTGCCAGAAGTCAGAATGGGACAGGGGCCTACGAGCAGTACTTC	CARSQNGTGAYEQYF
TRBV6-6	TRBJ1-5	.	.	TGTGCCAGCAGTTTGGGAGACGGGAGTCAGCGGGCCCAGCATTTT	CASSLGDGSQRAQHF
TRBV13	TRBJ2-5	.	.	TGTGCCAGCAGCTCCTCGAGACGGGGAGACGCGGGAGAGACCCAGTACTTC	CASSSSRRGDAGETQYF
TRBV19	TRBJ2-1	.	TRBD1	TGTGCCAGTAGTCTACAGGACAGGGGTGGGCATGAGCAGTTCTTC	CASSLQDRGGHEQFF
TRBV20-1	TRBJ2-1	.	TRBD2	TGCAGTGCTAGTCTCGGACTAGCGGGTAAAAATGAGCAGTTCTTC	CSASLGLAGKNEQFF
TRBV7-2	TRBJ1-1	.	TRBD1	TGTGCCAGCAGCGCCGGGACAGCGAACACTGAAGCTTTCTTT	CASSAGTANTEAFF
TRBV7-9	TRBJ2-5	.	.	TGTGCCAGCAGCCCCACCTCAGGCATCCAAGAGACCCAGTACTTC	CASSPTSGIQETQYF
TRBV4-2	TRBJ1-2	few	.	TGTGCCAGCAGCCATTCAAGAGCTAATGAATACGACTATGGCTACACCTTC	CASSHSRANEYDYGYTF
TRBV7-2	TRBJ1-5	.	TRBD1	TGTGCCAGCAGCTCAGGGACAGGGGTTTTGGGGCAGCCCCAGCATTTT	CASSSGTGVLGQPQHF
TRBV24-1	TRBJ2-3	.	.	TGTGCCATCAGTAGACAAAACACAGATACGCAGTATTTT	CAISRQNTDTQYF
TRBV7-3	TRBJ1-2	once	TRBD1	TGTGCCAGCAGCTTGACTAAGCTTCAGGGGGCGCAAGGCTACACCTTC	CASSLTKLQGAQGYTF
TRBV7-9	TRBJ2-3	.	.	TGTGCCAGCAGCTTAGATAGACAAGGCACAGATACGCAGTATTTT	CASSLDRQGTDTQYF
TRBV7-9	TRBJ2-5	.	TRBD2	TGTGCCAGCAGCTTAGTAACAGCGGGGGGCGGGGAGACCCAGTACTTC	CASSLVTAGGGETQYF
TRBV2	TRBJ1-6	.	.	TGTGCCAGCAGTGCCCTTGTGGGGGGGGAATCACCCCTCCACTTT	CASSALVGGESPLHF